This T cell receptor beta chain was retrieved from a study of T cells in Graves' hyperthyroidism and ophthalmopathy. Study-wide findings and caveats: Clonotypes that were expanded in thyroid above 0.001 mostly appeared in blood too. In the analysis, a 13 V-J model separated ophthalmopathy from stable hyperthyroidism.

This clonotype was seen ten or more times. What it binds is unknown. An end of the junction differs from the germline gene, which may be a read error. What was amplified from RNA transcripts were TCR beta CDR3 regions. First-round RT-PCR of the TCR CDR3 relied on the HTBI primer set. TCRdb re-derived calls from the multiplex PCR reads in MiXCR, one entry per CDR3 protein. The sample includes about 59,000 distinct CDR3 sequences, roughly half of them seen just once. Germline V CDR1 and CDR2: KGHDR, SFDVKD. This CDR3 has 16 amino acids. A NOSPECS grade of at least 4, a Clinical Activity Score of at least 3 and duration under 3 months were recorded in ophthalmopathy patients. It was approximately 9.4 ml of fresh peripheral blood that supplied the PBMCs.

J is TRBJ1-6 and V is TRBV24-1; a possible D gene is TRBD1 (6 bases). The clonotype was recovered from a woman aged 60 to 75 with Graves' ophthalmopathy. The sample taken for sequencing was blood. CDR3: CATSDLQRGAHSPLYF. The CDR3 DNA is TGTGCCACCAGTGATTTGCAACGGGGGGCCCATTCACCCCTCTACTTT.